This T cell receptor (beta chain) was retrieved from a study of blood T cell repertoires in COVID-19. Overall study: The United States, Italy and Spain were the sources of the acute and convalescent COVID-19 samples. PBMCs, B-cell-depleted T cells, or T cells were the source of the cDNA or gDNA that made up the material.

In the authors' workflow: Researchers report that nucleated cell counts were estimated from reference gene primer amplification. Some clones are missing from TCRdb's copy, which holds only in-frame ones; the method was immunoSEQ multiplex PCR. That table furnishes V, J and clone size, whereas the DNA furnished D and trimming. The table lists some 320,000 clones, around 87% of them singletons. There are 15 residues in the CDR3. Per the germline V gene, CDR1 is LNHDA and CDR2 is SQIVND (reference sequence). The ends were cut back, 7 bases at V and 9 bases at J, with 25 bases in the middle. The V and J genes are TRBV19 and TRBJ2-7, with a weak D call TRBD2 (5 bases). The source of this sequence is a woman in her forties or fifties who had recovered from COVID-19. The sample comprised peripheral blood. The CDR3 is CASTPGPSVRGRQYF. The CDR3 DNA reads TGTGCCAGTACCCCCGGGCCTTCCGTCCGGGGTCGGCAGTACTTC. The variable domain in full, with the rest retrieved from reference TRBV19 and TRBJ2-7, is DGGITQSPKYLFRKEGQNVTLSCEQNLNHDAMYWYRQDPGQGLRLIYYSQIVNDFQKGDIAEGYSVSREKKESFPLTVTSAQKNPTAFYLCASTPGPSVRGRQYFGPGTRLTVT.